These 10 T cell receptor beta chains were all obtained from the same sample, sequenced in a study of T cell responses to AZD1222 COVID-19 vaccine. The data were produced by immunoSEQ multiplex PCR, yet TCRdb's version contains in-frame clones alone and is incomplete. The data hold 150,000 to 200,000 clones, with about 90% observed a single time. Sequencing was performed on peripheral blood, taken 28 days after the second AZD1222 dose. The receptor source for this set is an adult who received the AZD1222 COVID-19 vaccine.

This chain links TRBV6-5 with TRBJ1-6, with D uncertain. Germline-derived CDR1 and CDR2 are MNHEY and SVGAGI. Trimming cost V 0 bases and J 10 bases, with 4 bases left between them. The CDR3 is made up of 12 amino acids. CDR3 sequence reads: CASSYSYSPLHF. The CDR3 region has the DNA TGTGCCAGCAGTTACTCCTACTCACCCCTCCACTTT.

The CDR3 DNA is TGCGCCAGCAGCTTGGGTGGAGCTACTAGCACAGATACGCAGTATTTT. Encoded protein: CASSLGGATSTDTQYF. The chain is built from TRBV5-1 and TRBJ2-3; D unresolved. Looked up from germline, CDR1 is SGHRS and CDR2 is YFSETQ. The CDR3 totals 16 residues. Trimming pared 0 bases from V and 0 bases from J, leaving 11 bases between.

The V and J genes are TRBV5-8 and TRBJ2-5; a possible D gene is TRBD1 (6 bases). V lost 1 base and J lost 5, with 18 bases in between. Germline V gene data show CDR1 as SGHTS and CDR2 as YDEGEE. CDR3 length: 16 amino acids. For the CDR3, the DNA is TGTGCCAGCAGCTTGCAAGGACAGACATCCCGGGAGACCCAGTACTTC. Translating it yields CASSLQGQTSRETQYF.

The chain has TRBV19 and TRBJ1-3; D may be TRBD1 (5 bases). The V gene lost 9 bases and the J gene lost 0 bases, with 15 bases spanning the gap. This CDR3 has 15 residues. The germline CDR1 and CDR2 sequences are LNHDA and SQIVND (reference sequence). The CDR3 DNA reads TGTGCCAGCCAAGACAGCACTAGCTCTGGAAACACCATATATTTT. Its protein is CASQDSTSSGNTIYF.

The rearrangement joins TRBV4-3 to TRBJ1-4; no firm D call. CDR1 and CDR2 from the germline V gene are LGHNA and YSLEER. V dropped 0 bases and J dropped 10 bases, with 15 bases sitting between them. This CDR3 has 15 amino acids. CDR3 bases: TGCGCCAGCAGCCAAGAAATGGGAAGGGCGAGAAAACTGTTTTTT. Protein product: CASSQEMGRARKLFF.

The chain couples TRBV6-1 to TRBJ1-2; a weak D match, TRBD1 (6 bases). CDR1 is MNHNS and CDR2 is SASEGT in the germline V gene. V was clipped by 3 bases and J by 7 bases, with 18 bases between them. The CDR3 has 15 residues. CDR3 sequence: CASSDPRGARIGYTF. The CDR3 DNA sequence: TGTGCCAGCAGTGACCCTCGGGGGGCGCGGATTGGCTACACCTTC.

The rearrangement uses TRBV7-9 and TRBJ2-7, with a tentative D call TRBD1 (6 bases). Trimming removed 4 bases at V and 4 bases at J, with 14 bases between. CDR3 length: 14 residues. Germline V gene lookup returns CDR1 SEHNR and CDR2 FQNEAQ (reference sequence). CDR3 protein: CASSSTKQGYEQYF. In nucleotides, the CDR3 is TGTGCCAGCAGCTCCACAAAACAGGGATACGAGCAGTACTTC.

The J gene is TRBJ1-2, the V gene TRBV19; 10 bases align to TRBD1. Germline V gives CDR1 LNHDA, CDR2 SQIVND (reference sequence). V gave up 7 bases and J gave up 4 bases; unmatched junction bases: 9. The CDR3 is 15 residues long. CDR3 loop: CASTDATGGGYGYTF. The CDR3 coding sequence is TGTGCCAGTACCGACGCGACAGGGGGCGGCTATGGCTACACCTTC. Supplemented by reference TRBV19 and TRBJ1-2, the full variable domain reads DGGITQSPKYLFRKEGQNVTLSCEQNLNHDAMYWYRQDPGQGLRLIYYSQIVNDFQKGDIAEGYSVSREKKESFPLTVTSAQKNPTAFYLCASTDATGGGYGYTFGSGTRLTVV.

The CDR3 is CASSLAQGSYGYTF. The CDR3 DNA reads as TGTGCCAGCAGCTTGGCGCAGGGGTCATATGGCTACACCTTC. The chain is built from TRBV5-6 and TRBJ1-2; tentative D call: TRBD1 (6 bases). CDR1 is SGHDT, CDR2 YYEEEE, per germline. Trimming cost V 0 bases and J 5 bases, with 11 bases left between them. The CDR3 has 14 residues.

V and J are TRBV30 and TRBJ2-3; perhaps TRBD2 as D (5 bases). There are 15 residues in the CDR3. Germline V gene data show CDR1 as GTSNPN and CDR2 as SVGIG (reference sequence). Trimming pared 5 bases from V and 2 bases from J, leaving 17 bases between. CDR3 amino acids: CAWRAVSGYTDTQYF. The CDR3 coding sequence is TGTGCCTGGCGAGCCGTCTCGGGATACACAGATACGCAGTATTTT.